Each of the 8 T cell receptor beta chains below was sequenced from the same sample in a study of cytomegalovirus exposure and HLA in healthy donors. The PCR was carried out with 60 Vbeta primers and 13 Jbeta primers. The data were produced by immunoSEQ multiplex PCR, yet TCRdb's version contains in-frame clones alone and is incomplete. The sample holds about 100,000 clones, around 77% seen once. Sample: PBMCs. The source of these receptors is a male donor in good health and CMV-seropositive.

The chain couples TRBV6-1 to TRBJ2-2; 12 positions match TRBD2. The CDR3 has 16 residues. The V gene end was trimmed by 4 bases and the J gene end by 7 bases; junction bases not matched to a gene: 7. In germline, CDR1 is MNHNS, CDR2 SASEGT. This chain's CDR3 is CASSGRLAGEYGELFF. The CDR3 DNA is TGTGCCAGCAGTGGCCGACTAGCGGGAGAGTACGGGGAGCTGTTTTTT.

CDR3 protein: CASSEEQGAKQFF. The CDR3 DNA reads as TGTGCCAGCAGTGAAGAACAGGGGGCAAAGCAGTTCTTC. This chain joins TRBV6-1 and TRBJ2-1; 9 nucleotides match TRBD1. From germline, CDR1 is MNHNS and CDR2 SASEGT. The CDR3 runs 13 residues. J gave up 11 bases and V 1 base, and 3 bases lay outside the gene matches.

The chain has TRBV6-1 and TRBJ2-1, with D possibly matching TRBD2 (5 bases). Deletions cut 6 bases from V and 0 bases from J, with 9 bases between. This CDR3 comprises 14 residues. The germline V gene has CDR1 MNHNS and CDR2 SASEGT. CDR3 DNA sequence: TGTGCCAGCAGGGAGGCGAGCTCCTACAATGAGCAGTTCTTC. Amino acid sequence: CASREASSYNEQFF.

The chain combines TRBV7-2 with TRBJ2-2, with 9 positions matching TRBD1. Trimming took 8 bases from V and 7 from J; bases not matched to a gene: 5. In germline, CDR1 is SGHTA, CDR2 FQGNSA. CDR3 length equals 13 residues. The DNA of the CDR3 is TGTGCCAGCCAGGGACAGGGCATCGGGGAGCTGTTTTTT. Its translation is CASQGQGIGELFF.

This clone was detected only a few times. The chain uses TRBV5-1 and TRBJ2-5; 9 nucleotides line up with TRBD1. Trimming cost V 5 bases and J 5 bases; bases outside gene matches: 10. This CDR3 has 15 residues. CDR1 SGHRS and CDR2 YFSETQ come from the germline V gene. In DNA form, the CDR3 reads TGCGCCAGCAGAGTGGCGGGACAGGGACAGGAGACCCAGTACTTC. Protein sequence: CASRVAGQGQETQYF.

The chain joins TRBV15 to TRBJ2-3; TRBD2 matches 13 bases. V was pared by 4 bases and J by 5 bases, with 6 bases of the junction left unmatched. The germline V gene has CDR1 LNHNV and CDR2 YYDKDF (reference sequence). The CDR3 is made up of 16 amino acids. Here the CDR3 DNA reads TGTGCCACCAGCAAACTAGCGGGAGGGGTTGGAGATACGCAGTATTTT. It yields the protein CATSKLAGGVGDTQYF.

The chain employs TRBV2 and TRBJ1-5, with D possibly matching TRBD1 (6 bases). Trimming stripped 6 bases from V and 6 bases from J, with 15 bases between. Germline V gene sequence: CDR1 SNHLY, CDR2 FYNNEI. The CDR3 spans 14 residues. The CDR3 DNA reads as TGTGCCAGCAGCCCGGGGGGCGAGGCTCAGCCCCAGCATTTT. This translates into CASSPGGEAQPQHF.

This clone has more than one count but fewer than ten. V usage is TRBV28 and J usage is TRBJ2-1; tentatively, D is TRBD2 (6 bases). The V gene's germline CDR1 is MDHEN and CDR2 SYDVKM. The CDR3 totals 15 residues. V dropped 6 bases and J dropped 3 bases, with 15 bases sitting between them. The CDR3 loop is CASSHHGSSYNEQFF. In DNA, the CDR3 is TGTGCCAGCAGCCACCACGGGAGCAGCTACAATGAGCAGTTCTTC.